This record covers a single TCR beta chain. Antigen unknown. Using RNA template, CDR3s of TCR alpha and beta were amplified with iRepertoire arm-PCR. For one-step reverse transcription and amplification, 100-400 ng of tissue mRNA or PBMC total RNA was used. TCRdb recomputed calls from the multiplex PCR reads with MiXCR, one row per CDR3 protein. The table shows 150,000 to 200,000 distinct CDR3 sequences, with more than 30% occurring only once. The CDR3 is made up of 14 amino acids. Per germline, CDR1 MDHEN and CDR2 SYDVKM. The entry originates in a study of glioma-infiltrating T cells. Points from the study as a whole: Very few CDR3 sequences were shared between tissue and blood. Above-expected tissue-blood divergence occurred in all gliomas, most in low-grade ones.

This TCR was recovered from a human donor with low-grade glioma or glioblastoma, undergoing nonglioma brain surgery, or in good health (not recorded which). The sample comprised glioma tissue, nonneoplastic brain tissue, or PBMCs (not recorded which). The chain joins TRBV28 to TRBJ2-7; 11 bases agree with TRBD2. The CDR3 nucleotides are TGTTCCCGCAGTACTAGCGGGGGCTTCTACGAGCAGTACTTC. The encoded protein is CSRSTSGGFYEQYF.